Ten or more counts support the clone carrying this T cell receptor beta chain. TCR beta CDR3 regions were amplified from RNA transcripts. Scientists carried out first-round RT-PCR using HTBI primers and then a second-round multiplex PCR. TCRdb ran MiXCR on the multiplex PCR reads and lists one entry per CDR3 protein. The sample includes around 400,000 distinct CDR3 sequences, around 17% of them seen just once. These data are taken from a study of Graves' ophthalmopathy and Graves' hyperthyroidism. This CDR3 is 15 amino acids long. V was clipped by 4 bases and J by 5 bases; unmatched bases: 10. Germline V lookup: CDR1 KGHSH, CDR2 LQKENI.

Material for sequencing was peripheral blood. The V and J genes are TRBV18 and TRBJ2-5, with 7 bases matching TRBD2. The TCR originated in a woman aged 18-29 years with Graves' ophthalmopathy. The CDR3 DNA is TGTGCCAGCTCACATATCGGGGGGTCCGGCGAGACCCAGTACTTC. Protein sequence: CASSHIGGSGETQYF.